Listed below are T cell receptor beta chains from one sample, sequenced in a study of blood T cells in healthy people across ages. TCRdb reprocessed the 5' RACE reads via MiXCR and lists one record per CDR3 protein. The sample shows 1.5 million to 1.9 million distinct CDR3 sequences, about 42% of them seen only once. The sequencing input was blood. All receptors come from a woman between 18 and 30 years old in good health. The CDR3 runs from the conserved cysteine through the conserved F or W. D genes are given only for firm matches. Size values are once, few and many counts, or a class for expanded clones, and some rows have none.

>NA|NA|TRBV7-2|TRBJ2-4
TGTGCCAGCAGCTTTTCCGAGGGGCTAGGAGCCAAAAACATTCAGTACTTC
CASSFSEGLGAKNIQYF
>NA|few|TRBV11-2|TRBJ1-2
TGTGCCAGCAGCTTAGACTCTGCCGGGGACTATGGCTACACCTTC
CASSLDSAGDYGYTF
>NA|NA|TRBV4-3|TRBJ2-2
TGCGCCAGCAGCCACCGAACAGGGTCCGGGGAGCTGTTTTTT
CASSHRTGSGELFF
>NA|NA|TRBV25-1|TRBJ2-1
TGTGCCAGCAGTGGTCCAGGGTTGGGATTCAATGAGCAGTTCTTC
CASSGPGLGFNEQFF
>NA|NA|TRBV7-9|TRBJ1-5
TGTGCCAGCAGCTTAGCGGCAGGGCAAGATCAGCCCCAGCATTTT
CASSLAAGQDQPQHF
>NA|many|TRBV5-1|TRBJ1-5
TGCGCCAGCAGCCTTACTGGGGGCGATCAGCCCCAGCATTTT
CASSLTGGDQPQHF
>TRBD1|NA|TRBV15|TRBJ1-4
TGTGCCACCAGCAGAGATCGGGGACAGGGGGAAAAACTGTTTTTT
CATSRDRGQGEKLFF
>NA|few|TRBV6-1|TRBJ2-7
TGTGCCAGCAGTGAAAGGACTACAACTTTCTACGAGCAGTACTTC
CASSERTTTFYEQYF
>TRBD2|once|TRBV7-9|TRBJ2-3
TGTGCCTGCAGCCCGACCGGGACTAGCGGGTCGGATACGCAGTATTTT
CACSPTGTSGSDTQYF
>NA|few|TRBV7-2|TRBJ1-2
TGTGCCAGCAGCGCCCGGGGGTCCCACAACTATGGCTACACCTTC
CASSARGSHNYGYTF
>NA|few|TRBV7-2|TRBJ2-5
TGTGCCAGCAGCTCCGGACAGCGAGGAGAGACCCAGTACTTC
CASSSGQRGETQYF
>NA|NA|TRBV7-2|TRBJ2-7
TGTGCCAGTCAGTCGACAGGCTCCTACAATGAGCAGTACTTC
CASQSTGSYNEQYF
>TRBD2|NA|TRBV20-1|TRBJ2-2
TGCAGTGCGGGACTAGCGGGGGGGACCGGGGAGCTGTTTTTT
CSAGLAGGTGELFF
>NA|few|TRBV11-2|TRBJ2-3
TGTGCCAGCACCAACTTTCAGGGGGTGCGGGAAGATACGCAGTATTTT
CASTNFQGVREDTQYF
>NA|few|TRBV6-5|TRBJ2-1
TGTGCCAGCAGGGGGGGAAACCAAGAGACCCAGTTCTTC
CASRGGNQETQFF
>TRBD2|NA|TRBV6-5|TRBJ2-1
TGTGCCAGCAGTTACAATCCTAGCGGGGTCAATGAGCAGTTCTTC
CASSYNPSGVNEQFF
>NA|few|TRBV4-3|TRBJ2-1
TGCGCCAGCAGCCACCCGGGCGGGCCTGAGCAGTTCTTC
CASSHPGGPEQFF
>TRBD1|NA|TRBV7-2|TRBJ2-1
TGTGCCAGCAGCTTACGGGGACAGCCATACTACAATGAGCAGTTCTTC
CASSLRGQPYYNEQFF
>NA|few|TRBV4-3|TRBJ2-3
TGCGCCAGCAGCTCTCAACGGGGCGGGGGCCCAGATACGAAGTATTTT
CASSSQRGGGPDTKYF
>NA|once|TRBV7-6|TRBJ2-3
TGTGCCAGCAGCCCCGACAGGTTCCAGGGGGATACGCAGTATTTT
CASSPDRFQGDTQYF
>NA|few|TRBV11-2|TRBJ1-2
TGTGCCAGCAGCTTATATGGAGGGGGGAACTATGGCTACACCTTC
CASSLYGGGNYGYTF